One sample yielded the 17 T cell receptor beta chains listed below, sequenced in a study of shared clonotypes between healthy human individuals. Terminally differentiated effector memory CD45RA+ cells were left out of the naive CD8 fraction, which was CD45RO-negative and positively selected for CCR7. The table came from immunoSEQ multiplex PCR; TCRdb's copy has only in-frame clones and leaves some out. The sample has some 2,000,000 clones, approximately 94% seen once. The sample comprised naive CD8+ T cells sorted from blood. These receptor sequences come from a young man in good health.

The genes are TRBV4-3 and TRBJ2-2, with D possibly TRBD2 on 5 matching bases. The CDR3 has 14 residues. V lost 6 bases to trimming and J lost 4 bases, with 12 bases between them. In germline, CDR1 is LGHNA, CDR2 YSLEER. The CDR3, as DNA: TGCGCCAGCAGGGACCGCGGAGGCACCGGGGAGCTGTTTTTT. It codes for CASRDRGGTGELFF.

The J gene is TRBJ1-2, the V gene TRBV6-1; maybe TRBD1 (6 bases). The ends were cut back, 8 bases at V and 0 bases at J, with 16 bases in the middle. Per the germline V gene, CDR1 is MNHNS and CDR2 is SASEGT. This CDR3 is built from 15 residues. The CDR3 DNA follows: TGTGCCAGCGAGGGGCAGGGGCGATCTAACTATGGCTACACCTTC. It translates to CASEGQGRSNYGYTF.

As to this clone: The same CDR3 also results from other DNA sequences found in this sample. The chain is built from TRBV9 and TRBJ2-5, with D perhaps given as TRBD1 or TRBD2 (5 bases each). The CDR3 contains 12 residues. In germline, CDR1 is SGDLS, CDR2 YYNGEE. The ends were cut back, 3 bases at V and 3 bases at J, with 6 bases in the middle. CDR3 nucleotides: TGTGCCAGCAGCGGAGGGGAAGAGACCCAGTACTTC. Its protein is CASSGGEETQYF.

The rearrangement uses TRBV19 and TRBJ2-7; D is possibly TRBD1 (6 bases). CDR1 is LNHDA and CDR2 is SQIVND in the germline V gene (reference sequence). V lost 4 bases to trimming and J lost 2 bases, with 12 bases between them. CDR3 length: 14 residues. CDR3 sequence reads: CASSRGHDTYEQYF. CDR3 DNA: TGTGCCAGTAGTAGGGGACACGACACCTACGAGCAGTACTTC.

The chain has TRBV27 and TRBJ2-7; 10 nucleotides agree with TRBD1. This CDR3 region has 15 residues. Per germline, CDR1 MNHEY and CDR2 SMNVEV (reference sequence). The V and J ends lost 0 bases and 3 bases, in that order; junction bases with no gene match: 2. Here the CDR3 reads CASSLSWTGGYEQYF. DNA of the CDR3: TGTGCCAGCAGTTTATCATGGACAGGGGGCTACGAGCAGTACTTC.

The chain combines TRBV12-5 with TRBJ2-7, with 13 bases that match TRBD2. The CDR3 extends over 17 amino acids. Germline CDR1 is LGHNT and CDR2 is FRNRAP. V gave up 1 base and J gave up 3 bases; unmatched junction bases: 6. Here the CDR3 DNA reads TGTGCTAGTGGTTTGGACCAGGGACTAGCGGGACACTACGAGCAGTACTTC. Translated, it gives CASGLDQGLAGHYEQYF.

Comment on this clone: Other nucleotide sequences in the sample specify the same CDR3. The CDR3 coding sequence is TGTGCCAGCAGCTTAAGACAGGGGACCTACAATGAGCAGTTCTTC. Encoded protein: CASSLRQGTYNEQFF. The rearrangement links TRBV7-9 to TRBJ2-1; TRBD1 aligns across 8 bases. CDR3 length: 15 amino acids. Per germline, CDR1 SEHNR and CDR2 FQNEAQ (reference sequence). The V segment lost 2 bases and the J segment 2 bases; nucleotides outside the gene matches: 2. Complete variable domain (other parts from reference TRBV7-9 and TRBJ2-1): DTGVSQNPRHKITKRGQNVTFRCDPISEHNRLYWYRQTLGQGPEFLTYFQNEAQLEKSRLLSDRFSAERPKGSFSTLEIQRTEQGDSAMYLCASSLRQGTYNEQFFGPGTRLTVL.

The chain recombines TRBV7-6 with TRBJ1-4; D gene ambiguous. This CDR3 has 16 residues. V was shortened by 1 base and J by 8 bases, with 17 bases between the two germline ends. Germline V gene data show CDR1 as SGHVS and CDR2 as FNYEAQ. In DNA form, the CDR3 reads TGTGCCAGCAGCTTAGAGGAGGCAGGCCCTACGGAAAAACTGTTTTTT. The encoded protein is CASSLEEAGPTEKLFF.

The CDR3 DNA reads as TGTGCCAGCAGCTTAGTAATAGGGGGGGTTACCTACGAGCAGTACTTC. Translated: CASSLVIGGVTYEQYF. V is TRBV7-9 and J is TRBJ2-7; maybe TRBD2 (7 bases). Germline-derived CDR1 and CDR2 are SEHNR and FQNEAQ (reference sequence). V was clipped by 1 base and J by 2 bases, with 15 bases between them. The CDR3 length is 16 residues.

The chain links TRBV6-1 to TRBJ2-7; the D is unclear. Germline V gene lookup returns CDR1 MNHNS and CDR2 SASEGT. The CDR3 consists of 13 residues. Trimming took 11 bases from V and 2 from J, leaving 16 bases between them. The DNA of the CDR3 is TGTGCCGGCTTAGACGACGGAGCCTACGAGCAGTACTTC. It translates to CAGLDDGAYEQYF.

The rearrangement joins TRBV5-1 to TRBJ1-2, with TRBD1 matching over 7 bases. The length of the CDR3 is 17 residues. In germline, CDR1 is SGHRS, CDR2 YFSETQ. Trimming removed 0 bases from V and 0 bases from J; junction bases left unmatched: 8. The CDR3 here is CASSLEPLGGANYGYTF. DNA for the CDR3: TGCGCCAGCAGCTTGGAACCCTTAGGGGGCGCTAACTATGGCTACACCTTC.

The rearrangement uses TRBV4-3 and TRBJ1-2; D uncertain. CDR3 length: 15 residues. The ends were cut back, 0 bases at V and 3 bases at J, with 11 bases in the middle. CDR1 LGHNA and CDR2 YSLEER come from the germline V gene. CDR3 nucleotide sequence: TGCGCCAGCAGCCAAGATGCGACGGAGCACTATGGCTACACCTTC. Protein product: CASSQDATEHYGYTF.

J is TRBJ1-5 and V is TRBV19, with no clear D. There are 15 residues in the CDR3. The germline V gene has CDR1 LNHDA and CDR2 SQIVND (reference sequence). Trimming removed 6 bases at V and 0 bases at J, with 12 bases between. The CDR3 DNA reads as TGTGCCAGTAGCCTCGTAAACTATAGCAATCAGCCCCAGCATTTT. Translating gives CASSLVNYSNQPQHF.

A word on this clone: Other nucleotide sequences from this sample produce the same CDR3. CDR3 protein: CASSLTNEKLFF. For the CDR3, the DNA is TGTGCCAGCAGTTTGACGAATGAAAAACTGTTTTTT. The V call is TRBV28, the J call TRBJ1-4; D not certain. Trimming shortened V by 3 bases and J by 5 bases, and 4 bases separated the two germline ends. The germline CDR1 and CDR2 sequences are MDHEN and SYDVKM. The CDR3 spans 12 residues.

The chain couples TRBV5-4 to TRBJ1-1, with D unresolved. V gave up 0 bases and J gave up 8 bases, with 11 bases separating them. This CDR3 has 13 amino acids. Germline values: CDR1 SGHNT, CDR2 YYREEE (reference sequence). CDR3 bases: TGTGCCAGCAGCTTGGTTTTAGGTGCAGAAGCTTTCTTT. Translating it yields CASSLVLGAEAFF.

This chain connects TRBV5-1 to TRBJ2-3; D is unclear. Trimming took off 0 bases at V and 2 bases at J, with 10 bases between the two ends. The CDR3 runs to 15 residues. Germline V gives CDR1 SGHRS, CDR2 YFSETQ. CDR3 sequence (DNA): TGCGCCAGCAGCTTGGGCAGCGATTACACAGATACGCAGTATTTT. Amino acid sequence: CASSLGSDYTDTQYF.

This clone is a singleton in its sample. The CDR3 coding sequence is TGTGCCAGCAGTTGGGACAGTCCGAGAGAGGCTAATGAAAAACTGTTTTTT. Protein: CASSWDSPREANEKLFF. This chain joins TRBV28 and TRBJ1-4, with 7 bases that match TRBD1. Trimming removed 4 bases from V and 3 bases from J; junction bases left unmatched: 11. The CDR3 consists of 17 residues. Germline values: CDR1 MDHEN, CDR2 SYDVKM.